This TCR beta chain was sequenced for a study of T cells after yellow fever vaccination. A single record per CDR3 protein comes from TCRdb applying MiXCR to the 5' RACE reads. Of over 100,000 distinct CDR3 sequences listed, roughly 8.9% are singletons. V was pared by 7 bases and J by 0 bases, with 16 bases between. The germline V gene has CDR1 MNHEY and CDR2 SVGEGT. The CDR3 length is 16 residues. The table lists this clonotype with many counts. Source: CD8+ T cells sorted from PBMCs, taken 45 days after the yellow fever booster vaccination. The receptor's source is a man aged 30 to 39 who received the YFV17D yellow fever vaccine. The chain couples TRBV6-2 or TRBV6-3 to TRBJ2-1; no firm D call. CDR3 nucleotides: TGTGCCAGCACCAACAACCCCATGAGCTCCTACAATGAGCAGTTCTTC. Protein sequence: CASTNNPMSSYNEQFF.